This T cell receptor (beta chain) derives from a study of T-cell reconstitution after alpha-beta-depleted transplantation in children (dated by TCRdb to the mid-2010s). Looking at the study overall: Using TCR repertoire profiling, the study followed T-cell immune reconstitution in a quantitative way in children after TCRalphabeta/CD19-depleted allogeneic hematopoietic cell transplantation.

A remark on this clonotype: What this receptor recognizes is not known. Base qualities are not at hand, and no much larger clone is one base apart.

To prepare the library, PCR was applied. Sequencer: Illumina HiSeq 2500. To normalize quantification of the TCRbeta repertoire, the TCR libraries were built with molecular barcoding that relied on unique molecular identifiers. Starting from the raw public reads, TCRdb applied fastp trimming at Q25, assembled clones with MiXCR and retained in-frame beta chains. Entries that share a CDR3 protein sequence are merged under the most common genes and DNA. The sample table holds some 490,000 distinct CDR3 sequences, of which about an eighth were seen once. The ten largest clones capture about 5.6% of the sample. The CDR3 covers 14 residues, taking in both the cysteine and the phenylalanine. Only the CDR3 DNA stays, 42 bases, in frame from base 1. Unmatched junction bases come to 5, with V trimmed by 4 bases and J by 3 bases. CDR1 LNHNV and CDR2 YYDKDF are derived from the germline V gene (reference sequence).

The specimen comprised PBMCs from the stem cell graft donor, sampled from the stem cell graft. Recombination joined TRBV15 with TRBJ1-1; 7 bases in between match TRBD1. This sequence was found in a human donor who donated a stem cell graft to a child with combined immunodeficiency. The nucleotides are TGTGCCACCAGCAACGACAGGGCTTACACTGAAGCTTTCTTT. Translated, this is CATSNDRAYTEAFF.